This entry concerns a single TCR beta chain. Its antigen is unknown. These data belong to a study of tumor-infiltrating lymphocytes in localized non-small cell lung cancer. The overall study: From each patient, both tumor and uninvolved lung, non-adjacent to tumor, were sampled. The study, taken as a whole, reports: Different pieces of the same tissue went to different assays, confounding technical variation with intratumor heterogeneity.

Data came from immunoSEQ multiplex PCR; TCRdb stores just in-frame clones and leaves some out. Among thousands of clones listed, less than 80% were seen once. The CDR3 extends over 15 amino acids. Unmatched junction bases numbered 5, after V lost 8 bases and J lost 0 bases. Germline V gene data show CDR1 as LNHDA and CDR2 as SQIVND (reference sequence). The source material was lung tumor tissue. This chain uses TRBV19 with TRBJ1-3; 9 bases are shared with TRBD1. This TCR came from a human donor with non-small cell lung cancer. CDR3 DNA sequence: TGTGCCAGTGGGGGACAGGGCCTCTCTGGAAACACCATATATTTT. Residues: CASGGQGLSGNTIYF.